Each of the 25 T cell receptor beta chains below was sequenced from the same sample in a study of T cells in localized non-small cell lung cancer. Measured with immunoSEQ multiplex PCR; TCRdb has only the in-frame clones, and not every one. Here the sample spans around 70,000 clones, less than 85% being singletons. The sample was peripheral blood, taken before any cancer treatment. The receptors were sampled from a female donor at least 60 years old with stage I lung adenocarcinoma.

In DNA form, the CDR3 reads TGTGCCAGCAGGAAAATGACCACAGATACGCAGTATTTT. Protein: CASRKMTTDTQYF. The rearrangement joins TRBV2 to TRBJ2-3; no clear D. This CDR3 comprises 13 residues. The germline V gene has CDR1 SNHLY and CDR2 FYNNEI. Trimming removed 6 bases from V and 2 bases from J, with 9 bases in between.

The chain couples TRBV5-1 to TRBJ1-1; D not resolved. The V and J ends lost 0 bases and 3 bases respectively, with 6 bases between them. Germline CDR1 and CDR2: SGHRS and YFSETQ. The CDR3 runs to 13 residues. This chain's CDR3 is CASSLVGDTEAFF. The CDR3 region has the DNA TGCGCCAGCAGCTTGGTTGGAGACACTGAAGCTTTCTTT. Full variable domain (missing parts from reference TRBV5-1 and TRBJ1-1): KAGVTQTPRYLIKTRGQQVTLSCSPISGHRSVSWYQQTPGQGLQFLFEYFSETQRNKGNFPGRFSGRQFSNSRSEMNVSTLELGDSALYLCASSLVGDTEAFFGQGTRLTVV.

The chain couples TRBV20-1 to TRBJ2-7; TRBD2 might be the D (6 bases). The V gene's germline CDR1 is DFQATT and CDR2 SNEGSKA (reference sequence). V lost 6 bases and J 3 bases, leaving 9 bases between the germline ends. The CDR3 has 11 residues. This CDR3 is CSAPGDYEQYF. CDR3 nucleotide sequence: TGCAGTGCCCCGGGGGACTACGAGCAGTACTTC.

The gene calls are TRBV5-1 and TRBJ2-7; 7 nucleotides line up with TRBD1. The CDR3 spans 15 residues. Per germline, CDR1 SGHRS and CDR2 YFSETQ. V trimming: 0 bases; J trimming: 4 bases; junction bases outside the gene matches: 7. The CDR3 here is CASSLEAYRGYEQYF. The CDR3 DNA is TGCGCCAGCAGCTTGGAGGCGTACAGGGGTTACGAGCAGTACTTC.

This clone was counted between two and nine times. The CDR3 DNA is TGTGCCAGCAGCCAAGATCCGACTGGGTGGGATGAGCAGTTCTTC. Translating gives CASSQDPTGWDEQFF. The V gene is TRBV4-2, the J gene TRBJ2-1, with D uncertain. The CDR3 is 15 residues long. From germline, CDR1 is LGHNA and CDR2 YNFKEQ. The V end was cut by 0 bases, the J end by 8 bases, with 14 bases between.

The chain carries TRBV4-1 and TRBJ1-6, with D uncertain. CDR3 size: 16 residues. Trimming left V 5 bases short and J 5 bases short, with 16 bases between. Germline loops: CDR1 MGHRA, CDR2 YSYEKL. The CDR3 DNA sequence: TGCGCCAGCAGCACCGGCCATGGGGAGGATAATTCACCCCTCCACTTT. Protein product: CASSTGHGEDNSPLHF.

Of note for this clone: This may come from a read error, since a much larger clone is one base off. This chain uses TRBV7-9 with TRBJ2-2; D ambiguous. V lost 1 base and J lost 5, with 2 bases in between. Germline CDR1 SEHNR, CDR2 FQNEAQ (reference sequence). CDR3 size: 12 residues. The DNA for the CDR3 is TGTGCCAGCAGCTTAGGGACCGGGGAGCTGTTTTTT. It is translated as CASSLGTGELFF.

The rearrangement uses TRBV20-1 and TRBJ2-7; D is ambiguous. The length of the CDR3 is 11 residues. Germline assignment: CDR1 DFQATT and CDR2 SNEGSKA (reference sequence). V was trimmed by 2 bases and J by 3 bases, leaving 5 bases between them. CDR3 residues: CSARLDYEQYF. The CDR3 coding sequence is TGCAGTGCTAGACTGGACTACGAGCAGTACTTC.

The chain recombines TRBV7-2 with TRBJ2-7; 9 bases line up with TRBD1. Looked up from germline, CDR1 is SGHTA and CDR2 is FQGNSA. The CDR3 extends over 15 amino acids. V was clipped by 5 bases and J by 4 bases; unmatched bases: 9. The CDR3 region has the DNA TGTGCCAGCAGCATCACAGGGGGCTCTATTTACGAGCAGTACTTC. Encoded protein: CASSITGGSIYEQYF.

A few counts support this clone. This sequence joins TRBV27 and TRBJ1-2, with D possibly TRBD1 on 5 matching bases. The ends were cut back, 0 bases at V and 5 bases at J, with 13 bases in the middle. There are 15 residues in the CDR3. Germline loops: CDR1 MNHEY, CDR2 SMNVEV (reference sequence). The CDR3 region has the DNA TGTGCCAGCAGTTTATCTTCCCGGGGGTTTTATGGCTACACCTTC. Translation: CASSLSSRGFYGYTF.

This clone was seen only once. This chain links TRBV18 with TRBJ1-4; TRBD1 aligns across 8 bases. The CDR3 totals 14 residues. V dropped 3 bases and J dropped 7; count of bases not matched to a gene: 4. Germline V CDR1 and CDR2: KGHSH, LQKENI. CDR3: CASSPTDRAEKLFF. The DNA of the CDR3 is TGTGCCAGCTCACCCACGGACAGGGCTGAAAAACTGTTTTTT.

The V gene is TRBV4-1, the J gene TRBJ2-7; D remains unclear. The CDR3 is made up of 14 amino acids. The germline CDR1 and CDR2 sequences are MGHRA and YSYEKL. Deletions cut 2 bases from V and 2 bases from J, with 10 bases between. The chain's CDR3 is CASSQSPQAYEQYF. In DNA form, the CDR3 reads TGCGCCAGCAGCCAATCTCCCCAGGCCTACGAGCAGTACTTC.

V and J are TRBV7-9 and TRBJ2-1, with TRBD2 identical over 8 bases. Germline-derived CDR1 and CDR2 are SEHNR and FQNEAQ (reference sequence). The CDR3 is 14 amino acids. V lost 5 bases and J lost 8; bases outside the gene matches: 8. CDR3 residues: CASSLDGGAHEQFF. The CDR3 nucleotides are TGTGCCAGCAGCCTCGACGGGGGGGCTCATGAGCAGTTCTTC.

The chain uses TRBV6-6 and TRBJ2-5, with TRBD1 identical over 7 bases. Matching the DNA end better, TRBJ2-7 makes the J call doubtful. The CDR3 contains 15 residues. CDR1 and CDR2 from the germline V gene are MNHNY and SVGAGI (reference sequence). CDR3 DNA: TGTGCCAGCAGTTACTCGCGACAGGGTGGCTACGAGCAGTACTTC. Its translation is CASSYSRQGGYEQYF.

The chain is built from TRBV28 and TRBJ1-2, with TRBD1 as a possible D gene (6 bases). The length of the CDR3 is 15 residues. V was cut by 4 bases and J by 4 bases, with 16 bases left in between. Germline CDR1 is MDHEN and CDR2 is SYDVKM. The CDR3 protein is CASSSLQQGRYGYTF. The CDR3, as DNA: TGTGCCAGCAGTTCCCTTCAACAGGGCCGCTATGGCTACACCTTC.

The chain has TRBV11-2 and TRBJ2-7, with D possibly TRBD2 on 5 matching bases. The germline V gene has CDR1 SGHAT and CDR2 FQNNGV. The CDR3 length is 14 residues. V lost 1 base and J 0 bases, leaving 7 bases between the germline ends. The CDR3 sequence is CASSLAGSSYEQYF. The CDR3 coding sequence is TGTGCCAGCAGCTTAGCGGGGAGCTCCTACGAGCAGTACTTC.

The J gene is TRBJ2-2, the V gene TRBV28; D not resolved. From germline, CDR1 is MDHEN and CDR2 SYDVKM. This CDR3 is 15 amino acids long. Trimming cost V 5 bases and J 3 bases, with 13 bases left between them. The chain's CDR3 is CASSPPTEDTGELFF. DNA for the CDR3: TGTGCCAGCAGTCCACCGACCGAGGACACCGGGGAGCTGTTTTTT. Using reference TRBV28 and TRBJ2-2 for the parts outside the CDR3, the full variable domain is DVKVTQSSRYLVKRTGEKVFLECVQDMDHENMFWYRQDPGLGLRLIYFSYDVKMKEKGDIPEGYSVSREKKERFSLILESASTNQTSMYLCASSPPTEDTGELFFGEGSRLTVL.

J is TRBJ2-5 and V is TRBV18; D might be TRBD2 (6 bases). The V gene lost 3 bases and the J gene lost 4 bases, with 6 bases spanning the gap. CDR1 KGHSH and CDR2 LQKENI come from the germline V gene. The CDR3 sequence is 12 residues long. CDR3 sequence reads: CASSPGGETQYF. The DNA of the CDR3 is TGTGCCAGCTCACCGGGGGGAGAGACCCAGTACTTC.

The chain carries TRBV18 and TRBJ2-3; 14 bases agree with TRBD2. Germline V gives CDR1 KGHSH, CDR2 LQKENI. This CDR3 has 17 residues. Trimming at V came to 2 bases and at J to 1 base, leaving 2 bases not matched to a gene. CDR3 in amino acids: CASSPEGLAGGTDTQYF. CDR3 nucleotide sequence: TGTGCCAGCTCACCAGAGGGACTAGCGGGGGGCACAGATACGCAGTATTTT.

This chain connects TRBV28 to TRBJ1-1; D is undetermined. The V end lost 8 bases, the J end lost 3 bases, and 16 bases lay between the germline ends. The germline gives CDR1 MDHEN, CDR2 SYDVKM. The length of the CDR3 is 14 residues. The CDR3 here is CASQGGGSYTEAFF. The CDR3 DNA reads TGTGCCAGCCAAGGAGGAGGCAGTTACACTGAAGCTTTCTTT.

The rearrangement uses TRBV13 and TRBJ1-3, with 10 bases matching TRBD1. The length of the CDR3 is 16 residues. Per germline, CDR1 PRHDT and CDR2 FYEKMQ (reference sequence). Trimming removed 4 bases from V and 0 bases from J; junction bases left unmatched: 3. CDR3 loop: CASSWGQGFSGNTIYF. The CDR3 DNA sequence: TGTGCCAGCAGCTGGGGACAGGGGTTCTCTGGAAACACCATATATTTT.

The rearrangement joins TRBV5-1 to TRBJ2-3, with D hard to call. Germline CDR1 is SGHRS and CDR2 is YFSETQ. CDR3 length: 14 amino acids. V was clipped by 0 bases and J by 2 bases, with 7 bases between them. CDR3 protein: CASSLGVNTDTQYF. CDR3 coding DNA: TGCGCCAGCAGCTTGGGGGTGAACACAGATACGCAGTATTTT.

This clone occurred once. CDR3 in amino acids: CASSSGRLNEKLFF. The DNA of the CDR3 is TGTGCCAGCAGCTCGGGACGGCTTAATGAAAAACTGTTTTTT. This chain connects TRBV7-3 to TRBJ1-4; TRBD1 might be the D (5 bases). Trimming took off 4 bases at V and 4 bases at J, with 10 bases between the two ends. This CDR3 contains 14 residues. Germline assignment: CDR1 SGHTA and CDR2 FQGTGA.

In this sample, this clone turned up a few times. The chain uses TRBV5-1 and TRBJ2-3; perhaps TRBD2 as D (7 bases). Trimming pared 3 bases from V and 1 base from J, leaving 15 bases between. Germline V gene data show CDR1 as SGHRS and CDR2 as YFSETQ. This CDR3 comprises 16 residues. CDR3 sequence (DNA): TGCGCCAGCAGCTCGCTGGGGGGGGGCGGCACAGATACGCAGTATTTT. It is translated as CASSSLGGGGTDTQYF. Full variable domain (outside the CDR3, taken from reference TRBV5-1 and TRBJ2-3): KAGVTQTPRYLIKTRGQQVTLSCSPISGHRSVSWYQQTPGQGLQFLFEYFSETQRNKGNFPGRFSGRQFSNSRSEMNVSTLELGDSALYLCASSSLGGGGTDTQYFGPGTRLTVL.

The chain recombines TRBV4-1 with TRBJ2-3; possible D gene TRBD2, 6 bases. This CDR3 contains 16 residues. Trimming cost V 0 bases and J 5 bases, with 15 bases left between them. Germline V CDR1 and CDR2: MGHRA, YSYEKL. The CDR3 DNA sequence: TGCGCCAGCAGCCAAGATGGCGGCGGGGAAGGAGATACGCAGTATTTT. It specifies CASSQDGGGEGDTQYF.